One T cell receptor (beta chain) is described in this entry. This sample was taken from a study of blood T cell repertoires in COVID-19. Study information: Sites across the United States, Italy and Spain contributed samples from acute and convalescent COVID-19. Sample material is recorded as cDNA or gDNA derived from T cells, B-cell-depleted T cells, or PBMCs.

In the authors' workflow: Amplification of reference gene primers was used by the study to estimate nucleated cell counts. Method: immunoSEQ multiplex PCR; TCRdb's copy keeps in-frame clones and lacks some. V and J calls and clone size are as listed in that table; D and trimming were resolved from the DNA. The sample lists 35,000 to 45,000 clones; 76% were seen once. There are 17 residues in the CDR3. The germline CDR1 and CDR2 sequences are MDHEN and SYDVKM. V lost 3 bases, J lost 9 bases, and 15 bases stayed unmatched. Sequencing input: peripheral blood. The rearrangement uses TRBV28 and TRBJ1-5; 9 bases fit TRBD1. The source of this sequence is a man between 65 and 85 years old with active or convalescent COVID-19. CDR3 nucleotides: TGTGCCAGCAGTTTTCTGGGGACAGGGAACCGCGGTTTGCCCCAGCATTTT. Residues: CASSFLGTGNRGLPQHF. The full variable domain, rest sourced from reference TRBV28 and TRBJ1-5, is DVKVTQSSRYLVKRTGEKVFLECVQDMDHENMFWYRQDPGLGLRLIYFSYDVKMKEKGDIPEGYSVSREKKERFSLILESASTNQTSMYLCASSFLGTGNRGLPQHFGDGTRLSIL.